Presented here are 14 T cell receptor beta chains from one specimen sequenced in a study of control samples from healthy donors and cancer patients. Clones were read by immunoSEQ multiplex PCR, and TCRdb kept only the in-frame ones, dropping some. Altogether 93,000 or so clones are present, approximately 90% being singletons, with the ten largest covering about 18%. The source material was PBMCs. The source of these receptors is a man aged 55 to 70 with lung cancer.

The V call is TRBV24-1, the J call TRBJ2-3; 7 bases align to TRBD1. Germline assignment: CDR1 KGHDR and CDR2 SFDVKD. This CDR3 spans 14 amino acids. J lost 7 bases, V lost 0 bases, and 3 bases had no gene match. The CDR3 here is CATSDLTRGHTQYF. CDR3 sequence (DNA): TGTGCCACCAGTGATTTGACTAGGGGGCATACGCAGTATTTT.

This sequence joins TRBV9 and TRBJ1-2; D is ambiguous. V was cut by 1 base and J by 8 bases, with 9 bases left in between. The CDR3 is made up of 12 amino acids. Per germline, CDR1 SGDLS and CDR2 YYNGEE. The CDR3 DNA sequence: TGTGCCAGCAGCGTAAACGAGCAGGGCTACACCTTC. This encodes CASSVNEQGYTF.

This clone is a singleton in its sample. J is TRBJ1-5 and V is TRBV5-6; tentative D call: TRBD1 (6 bases). Germline CDR1 and CDR2: SGHDT and YYEEEE. The V and J ends lost 4 bases and 0 bases respectively, with 14 bases between them. The CDR3 sequence is 16 residues long. CDR3 sequence reads: CASSGGRRNSNQPQHF. The CDR3 bases are TGTGCCAGCAGCGGGGGCCGAAGAAATAGCAATCAGCCCCAGCATTTT.

This chain joins TRBV6-4 and TRBJ1-4, with 10 bases matching TRBD1. The germline V gene has CDR1 MRHNA and CDR2 SNTAGT. This CDR3 region has 14 residues. Unmatched junction bases numbered 6, after V lost 8 bases and J lost 6 bases. This CDR3 reads CASAPGTGDEKLFF. The CDR3 DNA follows: TGTGCCAGCGCTCCCGGGACAGGGGATGAAAAACTGTTTTTT.

CDR3 coding DNA: TGTGCCAGCTCCGGGGGGTTCAATCAGCCCCAGCATTTT. It codes for CASSGGFNQPQHF. This chain links TRBV18 with TRBJ1-5; TRBD1 might be the D (5 bases). V lost 6 bases and J lost 3, with 9 bases in between. Germline V lookup: CDR1 KGHSH, CDR2 LQKENI. The CDR3 sequence is 13 residues long.

The chain combines TRBV7-9 with TRBJ1-4; no clear D. Trimming left V 5 bases short and J 3 bases short, with 16 bases between. In germline, CDR1 is SEHNR, CDR2 FQNEAQ (reference sequence). The CDR3 is 16 amino acids. The CDR3 coding sequence is TGTGCCAGCAGCCCACCCCTGGGGTGGGCTAATGAAAAACTGTTTTTT. As protein: CASSPPLGWANEKLFF.

This clone has only one observation. Distinct nucleotide sequences in the sample also encode this CDR3. The chain uses TRBV5-1 and TRBJ2-2; possibly TRBD2 for D (7 bases). The germline V gene has CDR1 SGHRS and CDR2 YFSETQ. This CDR3 comprises 17 residues. Trimming stripped 0 bases from V and 5 bases from J, with 17 bases between. For the CDR3, the DNA is TGCGCCAGCAGCTTGGCTGTTGCGGGGGCCGGGACCGGGGAGCTGTTTTTT. Encoded protein: CASSLAVAGAGTGELFF.

The gene calls are TRBV6-4 and TRBJ1-1; no definite D call. This CDR3 spans 13 amino acids. Germline CDR1 is MRHNA and CDR2 is SNTAGT. V dropped 6 bases and J dropped 1 base, with 9 bases sitting between them. CDR3 nucleotide sequence: TGTGCCAGCAGCAATGGGTGGAACACTGAAGCTTTCTTT. Its protein is CASSNGWNTEAFF.

This clone appeared once. This sequence joins TRBV21-1 and TRBJ2-7; the table's D call, TRBD1, has no DNA check behind it. TRBV21-1 is an annotated pseudogene. The CDR3 covers 16 residues. The CDR3 nucleotides read TGTGCCAGCAGCCGAAGGGCGCGACAGGAGGCCTACGAGCAGTACGTC. Translated, it gives CASSRRARQEAYEQYV.

V and J are TRBV12-3 or TRBV12-4 and TRBJ1-1, with 8 nucleotides matching TRBD1. The length of the CDR3 is 13 residues. Trimming cost V 6 bases and J 4 bases; bases outside gene matches: 4. The CDR3 sequence is CASSWTGSTEAFF. CDR3 in DNA: TGTGCCAGCAGCTGGACAGGGTCCACTGAAGCTTTCTTT.

This clone was observed once. The V gene is TRBV10-3, the J gene TRBJ1-6; D gene unclear. Germline-derived CDR1 and CDR2 are ENHRY and SYGVKD. The V end was cut by 6 bases, the J end by 7 bases, with 13 bases between. This CDR3 spans 14 amino acids. The CDR3 nucleotides read TGTGCCATCAGGCCGGGAGCGTCAAATTCACCCCTCCACTTT. This sequence encodes CAIRPGASNSPLHF.

The J gene is TRBJ2-3, the V gene TRBV5-6, with D possibly being TRBD1 (5 bases). With 6 bases removed from V and 4 bases from J, the gap between germline ends came to 12 bases. In germline, CDR1 is SGHDT, CDR2 YYEEEE. This CDR3 has 13 amino acids. Here the CDR3 DNA reads TGTGCCAGCAACGAGGCAGGGCCAGATACGCAGTATTTT. This gives the protein CASNEAGPDTQYF. Variable domain in full (rest from reference TRBV5-6 and TRBJ2-3): DAGVTQSPTHLIKTRGQQVTLRCSPKSGHDTVSWYQQALGQGPQFIFQYYEEEERQRGNFPDRFSGHQFPNYSSELNVNALLLGDSALYLCASNEAGPDTQYFGPGTRLTVL.

The CDR3 DNA sequence: TGTGCCAGCAGCCAAGAACGAGGGTACTATGGCTACACCTTC. This translates into CASSQERGYYGYTF. The gene calls are TRBV3-1 (or the pseudogene TRBV3-2) and TRBJ1-2; D is unclear. The CDR3 loop spans 14 amino acids. Between the trimmed V and J ends, which lost 0 bases and 3 bases, there was a span of 8 bases. Per the germline V gene, CDR1 is LGHDT and CDR2 is YNNKEL (reference sequence).

The chain is built from TRBV6-5 and TRBJ1-2; 7 positions agree with TRBD1. The V gene end was trimmed by 7 bases and the J gene end by 4 bases; junction bases not matched to a gene: 9. Per the germline V gene, CDR1 is MNHEY and CDR2 is SVGAGI. The CDR3 sequence is 14 residues long. DNA of the CDR3: TGTGCCAGCACAGATGGGACAGTCGGCTATGGCTACACCTTC. Protein sequence: CASTDGTVGYGYTF.